This TCR beta chain was identified in a study of blood T cell repertoires in COVID-19. V gave up 2 bases and J gave up 0 bases, with 4 bases separating them. The CDR3 has 13 amino acids. In terms of age and location, participants ranged from roughly 18 to 100 years and lived in about two dozen US areas. Donors were grouped by their self-reported clinical history. Generated by immunoSEQ multiplex PCR, the TCRdb table keeps only in-frame clones and is missing some. The data contain under 250,000 clones, 75% to 85% of them singletons. What was sequenced was PBMCs or T cells enriched from blood (not recorded which). The V and J genes are TRBV12-3 or TRBV12-4 and TRBJ1-2; D is ambiguous. The TCR comes from a woman aged 45-59 years with acute COVID-19. CDR3 sequence (DNA): TGTGCCAGCAGTTTAATAGCTAACTATGGCTACACCTTC. It yields the protein CASSLIANYGYTF.